A selection of T cell receptor beta chains follows, all from one sample in a study of cytomegalovirus exposure and HLA in healthy donors. Produced via immunoSEQ multiplex PCR; TCRdb's table is partial and in-frame only. The sample carries 160,000 or so clones, around 84% recorded once. Sequenced material: PBMCs. These receptors were taken from a man aged 45-65 years in good health and CMV-seropositive. CDR3s include the opening cysteine and the closing phenylalanine or tryptophan. The D gene is left open where the match is weak. Clone size is not always given. Where it is, it says once, few, many or a class for expanded clones.

j_call clone_size v_call d_call cdr3_nt cdr3_aa
TRBJ1-2 . TRBV18 . TGTGCCAGCTCACCAGGGAGCTATGGCTACACCTTC CASSPGSYGYTF
TRBJ1-1 . TRBV5-1 TRBD1 TGCGCCAGCAGAATGGACAGGGGCGCCTTTGAAGCTTTCTTT CASRMDRGAFEAFF
TRBJ1-1 . TRBV25-1 TRBD1 TGTGCCAGCAGTGATTGGGGACAGGGGGCCGCTGAAGCTTTCTTT CASSDWGQGAAEAFF
TRBJ2-1 . TRBV13 TRBD1 TGTGCCAGCAGCTTTGGACAGGTCAGCATGGGTTACAATGAGCAGTTCTTC CASSFGQVSMGYNEQFF
TRBJ2-5 . TRBV4-3 . TGCGCCAGCAGCCAAGATCCCTTACAAGAGACCCAGTACTTC CASSQDPLQETQYF
TRBJ1-1 once TRBV7-8 TRBD1 TGTGCCAGCAGCTGGCCGACAGGGAAGAACACTGAAGCTTTCTTT CASSWPTGKNTEAFF
TRBJ2-7 . TRBV7-8 . TGTGCCAGCAGCTTAGGACCAGGGGAGCAGTACTTC CASSLGPGEQYF
TRBJ2-3 . TRBV5-6 TRBD2 TGTGCCAGCAGCTCCCTCCCACCGGGAGGGCCAAATACGCAGTATTTT CASSSLPPGGPNTQYF
TRBJ2-1 . TRBV10-1 TRBD2 TGCGCCAGCAGAGTACTAGCGGAAAAAATGTATGGTGAGCAGTTCTTC CASRVLAEKMYGEQFF
TRBJ1-5 . TRBV2 TRBD1 TGTGCCAGCAGTGACAGGCAGGGGGCCAATCAGCCCCAGCATTTT CASSDRQGANQPQHF
TRBJ2-4 . TRBV5-1 . TGCGCCAGCAGCTTTACGACAGGAAACATTCAGTACTTC CASSFTTGNIQYF
TRBJ2-3 . TRBV11-2 TRBD2 TGTGCCAGCAGCTCTAGCGGGGGGGCGGCAGATACGCAGTATTTT CASSSSGGAADTQYF
TRBJ2-7 . TRBV28 TRBD1 TGTGCCAGCAGTACACGGACAGGCTCCTACGAGCAGTACTTC CASSTRTGSYEQYF
TRBJ1-6 few TRBV7-4 . TGTGCCAGCAGCCCAAATGGGGCGAGCTCCTATAATTCACCCCTCCACTTT CASSPNGASSYNSPLHF
TRBJ1-5 . TRBV27 TRBD1 TGTGCCAGCAGTAGGGACAGGGGCGGACAGCCCCAGCATTTT CASSRDRGGQPQHF
TRBJ1-5 once TRBV19 . TGTGCCAGTAGTATAGGTAGGGGATGGGGCAATCAGCCCCAGCATTTT CASSIGRGWGNQPQHF
TRBJ1-2 . TRBV29-1 TRBD1 TGCAGCGTGGACCCTAGGGGACGGGGACAGTCAGACTATGGCTACACCTTC CSVDPRGRGQSDYGYTF
TRBJ2-2 . TRBV5-6 . TGTGCCAGCAGCTTAGGGACACAGAACACCGGGGAGCTGTTTTTT CASSLGTQNTGELFF
TRBJ2-7 few TRBV7-2 TRBD1 TGTGCCAGCAGCTTATTAATGGGACAGGGGGTTTACGAGCAGTACTTC CASSLLMGQGVYEQYF
TRBJ2-2 . TRBV7-9 . TGTGCCAGCAGCTTAGACTCTATCACCGGGGAGCTGTTTTTT CASSLDSITGELFF
TRBJ1-2 once TRBV7-9 . TGTGCCAGCAGCTTAATAATTACGGGGGAGTCTAACTATGGCTACACCTTC CASSLIITGESNYGYTF
TRBJ2-7 . TRBV13 TRBD2 TGTGCCAGCAGCACCCGACTAGCGGGGAAGAGCTCCTACGAGCAGTACTTC CASSTRLAGKSSYEQYF
TRBJ1-2 medium-sized TRBV2 TRBD1 TGTGCCAGCAGTGACGGAACAGGGGGCCCCCTCTATGGCTACACCTTC CASSDGTGGPLYGYTF
TRBJ2-7 . TRBV6-5 . TGTGCCAGCAGCCGAACTGGGACTCGCTCCTACGAGCAGTACTTC CASSRTGTRSYEQYF
TRBJ1-2 . TRBV19 . TGTGCCAGTGGCCCGGGGGGCTACACCTTC CASGPGGYTF
TRBJ2-3 . TRBV11-3 TRBD2 TGTGCCAGCAGCTTAGTAGCGGGAGTTTTATCGGATACGCAGTATTTT CASSLVAGVLSDTQYF
TRBJ1-6 . TRBV2 . TGTGCCAGCAGTGAAAGGATTCAGTACGGGAATAATTCACCCCTCCACTTT CASSERIQYGNNSPLHF
TRBJ2-1 . TRBV10-1 TRBD2 TGCGCCAGCAGTGAAGGACTAGCGGGATACTACAATGAGCAGTTCTTC CASSEGLAGYYNEQFF
TRBJ2-3 . TRBV25-1 . TGTGCCAGCAGTGAAAACAGGGCAGATACGCAGTATTTT CASSENRADTQYF
TRBJ1-3 . TRBV6-4 TRBD1 TGTGCCAGCAGTAAACCCCCCTCGGAGACAGGGGTGAGCACCATATATTTT CASSKPPSETGVSTIYF
TRBJ2-1 . TRBV4-1 . TGCGCCAGCAGCCACCTTTCTAACGGGAGAATCTACAATGAGCAGTTCTTC CASSHLSNGRIYNEQFF
TRBJ2-3 . TRBV2 TRBD2 TGTGCCAGCAGTCCCGGGACTAGCGGGCGGGATACGCAGTATTTT CASSPGTSGRDTQYF
TRBJ2-3 . TRBV9 . TGTGCCAGCAGCGTAGTCGGGAGTGGCGGCACAGATACGCAGTATTTT CASSVVGSGGTDTQYF
TRBJ1-1 . TRBV13 . TGTGCCAGCAGCTACGGAGGGAACACTGAAGCTTTCTTT CASSYGGNTEAFF
TRBJ1-2 . TRBV19 TRBD1 TGTGCCAGTAGTGCTCGCGGACAGGGTGACTATGGCTACACCTTC CASSARGQGDYGYTF
TRBJ2-7 . TRBV7-2 TRBD1 TGTGCCAGCAGCTTTGGGACAGGGGGCTACGAGCAGTACTTC CASSFGTGGYEQYF
TRBJ1-2 . TRBV7-2 . TGTGCCAGCAGCTTAAAGGGGCGGTATGGCTACACCTTC CASSLKGRYGYTF
TRBJ2-1 . TRBV19 TRBD1 TGTGCCAGTAGTATTGACAGGGACTACAATGAGCAGTTCTTC CASSIDRDYNEQFF
TRBJ2-1 . TRBV6-5 . TGTGCCAGCACCTTCGCGGGACAGACCGGGGGAGAGCAGTTCTTC CASTFAGQTGGEQFF
TRBJ1-3 . TRBV18 . TGTGCCAGCTCACCGGCGGAGGGTCTACCTGGTGGAAACACCATATATTTT CASSPAEGLPGGNTIYF
TRBJ2-5 . TRBV11-3 . TGTGCCAGCAGCGTAAGGGGTGAGACCCAGTACTTC CASSVRGETQYF
TRBJ1-2 . TRBV29-1 . TGCAGCGTGGGCCCGCGGGGGAAGGACTATGGCTACACCTTC CSVGPRGKDYGYTF
TRBJ2-3 . TRBV7-3 . TGTGCCAGCAGCTTAAGTGGGAGAGCGGGAGATACGCAGTATTTT CASSLSGRAGDTQYF
TRBJ2-3 . TRBV10-1 . TGCGCCAGCAGCCCGACTGGGAGAGATACGCAGTATTTT CASSPTGRDTQYF
TRBJ2-7 few TRBV11-2 TRBD1 TGTGCCAGCAGCAGATGGGGACAGGGGTACGAGCAGTACTTC CASSRWGQGYEQYF
TRBJ1-1 . TRBV30 . TGTGCCTGGAGGGAACAGGCGAACACTGAAGCTTTCTTT CAWREQANTEAFF